The 5 T cell receptor beta chains presented below share a single source sample, sequenced in a study of cytomegalovirus exposure and HLA in healthy donors. PCR involved 60 Vbeta and 13 Jbeta primers. Using immunoSEQ multiplex PCR, the repertoire was profiled, and TCRdb retains in-frame clones only, with some absent. The sample has about 130,000 clones; around 74% are singletons. Sequenced: PBMCs. The receptors were gathered from a man aged 25-40 years in good health and CMV-seronegative.

The chain links TRBV6-5 to TRBJ1-4, with D possibly TRBD1 on 6 matching bases. Germline V gives CDR1 MNHEY, CDR2 SVGAGI. The CDR3 is 15 amino acids. V gave up 5 bases and J gave up 4 bases, with 14 bases separating them. The CDR3 protein is CASSVQTGINEKLFF. The CDR3 DNA is TGTGCCAGCAGTGTTCAAACAGGGATTAATGAAAAACTGTTTTTT.

This clone has only a few counts. The rearrangement links TRBV6-5 to TRBJ1-2; maybe TRBD1 (5 bases). Germline CDR1 MNHEY, CDR2 SVGAGI. Trimming cost V 2 bases and J 2 bases, with 12 bases left between them. This CDR3 is 15 amino acids long. The DNA of the CDR3 is TGTGCCAGCAGTTACAGATCGGAGGGGAACTATGGCTACACCTTC. As protein: CASSYRSEGNYGYTF.

This chain joins TRBV28 and TRBJ1-5; possible D gene TRBD1, 6 bases. CDR1 and CDR2 (germline): MDHEN, SYDVKM. This CDR3 is 16 amino acids long. With 5 bases removed from V and 3 bases from J, the gap between germline ends came to 17 bases. This CDR3 is CASSQTTGTYNQPQHF. In DNA form, the CDR3 reads TGTGCCAGCAGTCAAACCACAGGGACATACAATCAGCCCCAGCATTTT.

Details on this clone: The CDR3 ends on some other residue instead of the conserved phenylalanine or tryptophan, so this is likely a read error. Because the CDR3's place on the DNA is in doubt, the DNA is left out and the CDR3 is given as listed by TCRdb. The chain uses TRBV28 and TRBJ1-1. The CDR3 comprises 14 residues, both ends counted. Germline loops: CDR1 MDHEN, CDR2 SYDVKM. CDR3 protein: CASSFNSLPGGPYV.

The chain couples TRBV5-1 to TRBJ1-2; D is ambiguous. V was trimmed by 4 bases and J by 4 bases, leaving 11 bases between them. Per the germline V gene, CDR1 is SGHRS and CDR2 is YFSETQ. The CDR3 is 13 amino acids. This CDR3 reads CASSVREAYGYTF. The CDR3 DNA reads TGCGCCAGCAGCGTGAGGGAAGCCTATGGCTACACCTTC.